What follows are 26 T cell receptor beta chains derived from one specimen sequenced in a study of beta chain features in type 1 diabetes. The antigens these receptors bind are not known. The isolated RNA, all of it, was reverse transcribed, so expressed TCRB transcripts were what got sequenced. Profiling relied on immunoSEQ multiplex PCR, and the TCRdb table lists in-frame clones only, not all of them. There are hundreds of thousands of clones in the sample; 13% occur only once, and 0.022% lies in the top ten. Study-wide findings and caveats: Moderate yet significant TCRB CDR3 shortening was seen in Type 1 diabetes patients in all four CD4+ subsets.

The material sequenced was naive CD4+ T cells from blood. These receptors all stem from a man aged 18 to 30 with type 1 diabetes.

The gene calls are TRBV7-3 and TRBJ2-7; 10 bases are shared with TRBD1. This CDR3 comprises 15 residues. Germline V gene sequence: CDR1 SGHTA, CDR2 FQGTGA. After removal of 5 bases from V and 2 bases from J, the junction contained 6 bases not matched to a gene. In DNA form, the CDR3 reads TGTGCCAGCAGCCCGGGACAGGGGAGAACCTACGAGCAGTACTTC. This sequence encodes CASSPGQGRTYEQYF.

This clone was seen a handful of times. The chain couples TRBV2 to TRBJ2-7, with 11 positions matching TRBD1. The germline CDR1 and CDR2 sequences are SNHLY and FYNNEI. The CDR3 extends over 14 amino acids. With 7 bases clipped from V and 2 bases from J, the junction kept 4 bases outside the gene matches. The CDR3 reads CASTGQGVTYEQYF. CDR3 DNA: TGTGCCAGCACGGGACAGGGGGTTACCTACGAGCAGTACTTC.

Worth noting for this clone: The same CDR3 arises from other DNA sequences in this sample as well. The rearrangement uses TRBV19 and TRBJ1-1; D is unresolved. Germline CDR1 reads LNHDA; CDR2 reads SQIVND (reference sequence). V lost 5 bases and J 1 base, leaving 8 bases between the germline ends. The CDR3 consists of 13 residues. The CDR3 loop reads CASSRTANTEAFF. The CDR3 nucleotides are TGTGCCAGTAGTCGTACAGCGAACACTGAAGCTTTCTTT.

V usage is TRBV28 and J usage is TRBJ2-7; 8 bases match TRBD1. The CDR3 extends over 13 amino acids. J lost 4 bases, V lost 5 bases, and 4 bases had no gene match. Germline CDR1 and CDR2: MDHEN and SYDVKM. CDR3 loop: CASSQGARYEQYF. DNA for the CDR3: TGTGCCAGCAGTCAGGGGGCGAGGTACGAGCAGTACTTC.

This clone was detected only a few times. V usage is TRBV7-2 and J usage is TRBJ2-4, with TRBD1 matching 7 bases. Germline V gene sequence: CDR1 SGHTA, CDR2 FQGNSA. The CDR3 is 15 amino acids. With V trimmed by 5 bases and J by 7 bases, 11 bases remained unmatched. CDR3 sequence reads: CASSLPTGSGNIQYF. CDR3 coding DNA: TGTGCCAGCAGCCTACCGACAGGGTCGGGGAACATTCAGTACTTC.

The chain has TRBV2 and TRBJ1-2; D remains ambiguous. This CDR3 has 14 amino acids. V was trimmed by 6 bases and J by 0 bases, leaving 11 bases between them. Germline assignment: CDR1 SNHLY and CDR2 FYNNEI. This CDR3 is CASREGNSNYGYTF. For the CDR3, the DNA is TGTGCCAGCAGGGAGGGCAATTCTAACTATGGCTACACCTTC.

This chain uses TRBV5-1 with TRBJ2-3; 7 bases map to TRBD2. Germline CDR1 and CDR2: SGHRS and YFSETQ. J gave up 2 bases and V 2 bases, and 5 bases lay outside the gene matches. The CDR3 is 15 residues long. The CDR3 region has the DNA TGCGCCAGCAGCTTCAAGAGCGGGATCACAGATACGCAGTATTTT. Encoded protein: CASSFKSGITDTQYF. Filled out from reference TRBV5-1 and TRBJ2-3, the complete variable domain reads KAGVTQTPRYLIKTRGQQVTLSCSPISGHRSVSWYQQTPGQGLQFLFEYFSETQRNKGNFPGRFSGRQFSNSRSEMNVSTLELGDSALYLCASSFKSGITDTQYFGPGTRLTVL.

This clone was detected a few times. The chain employs TRBV14 and TRBJ1-3, with D uncertain. V was cut by 4 bases and J by 4 bases, with 8 bases left in between. CDR3 length: 13 amino acids. Germline V gene data show CDR1 as SGHDN and CDR2 as FVKESK. CDR3 residues: CASSPNVGNTIYF. DNA of the CDR3: TGTGCCAGCAGCCCAAACGTGGGAAACACCATATATTTT. The full variable domain, its missing parts supplied by reference TRBV14 and TRBJ1-3, is EAGVTQFPSHSVIEKGQTVTLRCDPISGHDNLYWYRRVMGKEIKFLLHFVKESKQDESGMPNNRFLAERTGGTYSTLKVQPAELEDSGVYFCASSPNVGNTIYFGEGSWLTVV.

The chain couples TRBV29-1 to TRBJ2-5; D may be TRBD1 or TRBD2 (5 bases each). The CDR3 is made up of 13 amino acids. Looked up from germline, CDR1 is SQVTM and CDR2 is ANQGSEA. Between the trimmed V and J ends, which lost 6 bases and 0 bases, there was a span of 11 bases. CDR3 sequence (DNA): TGCAGCGTGAAGGGACCGGACCAAGAGACCCAGTACTTC. Its protein product is CSVKGPDQETQYF. The variable domain in full, with the rest retrieved from reference TRBV29-1 and TRBJ2-5, is SAVISQKPSRDICQRGTSLTIQCQVDSQVTMMFWYRQQPGQSLTLIATANQGSEATYESGFVIDKFPISRPNLTFSTLTVSNMSPEDSSIYLCSVKGPDQETQYFGPGTRLLVL.

The V and J genes are TRBV5-4 and TRBJ1-6, with 8 bases fitting TRBD1. Trimming at V came to 3 bases and at J to 9 bases, leaving 8 bases not matched to a gene. The V gene's germline CDR1 is SGHNT and CDR2 YYREEE (reference sequence). The CDR3 has 15 residues. The CDR3 is CASSSAGQESSPLHF. As DNA, the CDR3 is TGTGCCAGCAGCTCCGCGGGACAGGAGAGTTCACCCCTCCACTTT.

The genes are TRBV6-5 and TRBJ2-7; 15 bases match TRBD2. Germline V CDR1 and CDR2: MNHEY, SVGAGI. Trimming took 0 bases from V and 4 from J; bases not matched to a gene: 1. The CDR3 contains 16 residues. The CDR3: CASSYSGTSGGYEQYF. DNA for the CDR3: TGTGCCAGCAGTTACTCGGGGACTAGCGGGGGGTACGAGCAGTACTTC.

This clone was observed a few times. The rearrangement links TRBV14 to TRBJ2-5, with 10 bases that match TRBD2. J lost 5 bases, V lost 1 base, and 4 bases had no gene match. This CDR3 region has 15 residues. Germline V lookup: CDR1 SGHDN, CDR2 FVKESK. CDR3 sequence (DNA): TGTGCCAGCAGCCAAGTAGCTAGCGGGGGCGAGACCCAGTACTTC. Its translation is CASSQVASGGETQYF. Full variable domain (remainder filled in from reference TRBV14 and TRBJ2-5): EAGVTQFPSHSVIEKGQTVTLRCDPISGHDNLYWYRRVMGKEIKFLLHFVKESKQDESGMPNNRFLAERTGGTYSTLKVQPAELEDSGVYFCASSQVASGGETQYFGPGTRLLVL.

This clone appeared a few times. The V call is TRBV6-5, the J call TRBJ2-7, with 7 nucleotides matching TRBD1. The CDR3 extends over 14 amino acids. Unmatched junction bases numbered 6, after V lost 6 bases and J lost 1 base. Per germline, CDR1 MNHEY and CDR2 SVGAGI. CDR3 DNA: TGTGCCAGCAGGTCGACAGGGAGTTCCTACGAGCAGTACTTC. It encodes CASRSTGSSYEQYF.

This clone was detected a few times. The CDR3 DNA reads TGTGCCAGCTCACCGGGACCGGGAGGCACAGATACGCAGTATTTT. Protein sequence: CASSPGPGGTDTQYF. The chain recombines TRBV18 with TRBJ2-3; tentatively, D is TRBD2 (6 bases). The V end lost 3 bases, the J end lost 1 base, and 11 bases lay between the germline ends. Germline lookup yields CDR1 KGHSH and CDR2 LQKENI. The CDR3 extends over 15 amino acids.

The V call is TRBV4-1, the J call TRBJ2-3, with TRBD2 matching over 8 bases. The CDR3 runs to 16 residues. Trimming cost V 4 bases and J 3 bases; bases outside gene matches: 9. The germline CDR1 and CDR2 sequences are MGHRA and YSYEKL. CDR3 DNA: TGCGCCAGCAGCCTCGGACCACTAGCGGATACAGATACGCAGTATTTT. Its protein is CASSLGPLADTDTQYF.

J is TRBJ2-1 and V is TRBV19; TRBD2 agrees at 9 bases. V lost 6 bases to trimming and J lost 9 bases; unmatched junction nucleotides: 9. CDR3 length: 14 residues. Germline-derived CDR1 and CDR2 are LNHDA and SQIVND (reference sequence). The CDR3 is CASSLAGGRGEQFF. The CDR3 DNA reads as TGTGCCAGTAGCCTTGCGGGGGGGCGTGGTGAGCAGTTCTTC.

Only a few counts were recorded for this clone. V usage is TRBV20-1 and J usage is TRBJ1-1; tentatively, D is TRBD1 (5 bases). Germline V lookup: CDR1 DFQATT, CDR2 SNEGSKA (reference sequence). The CDR3 sequence is 11 residues long. V lost 4 bases to trimming and J lost 5 bases, with 8 bases between them. This CDR3 is CSAKGRTEAFF. In nucleotides, the CDR3 is TGCAGTGCTAAGGGGAGGACTGAAGCTTTCTTT.

The chain is built from TRBV11-2 and TRBJ1-5; D is unclear. Trimming pared 0 bases from V and 9 bases from J, leaving 6 bases between. Germline CDR1 reads SGHAT; CDR2 reads FQNNGV. The CDR3 is made up of 12 amino acids. CDR3 in amino acids: CASSLDQGPQHF. The CDR3 DNA sequence: TGTGCCAGCAGCTTAGATCAAGGGCCCCAGCATTTT.

The chain joins TRBV2 to TRBJ2-7; TRBD2 might be the D (6 bases). Germline CDR1 reads SNHLY; CDR2 reads FYNNEI. The CDR3 loop spans 13 amino acids. Between the trimmed V and J ends, which lost 8 bases and 6 bases, there was a span of 17 bases. The CDR3 nucleotides are TGTGCCAGCCCCGGAAGTCGGGGGTCCGAGCAGTACTTC. Translating gives CASPGSRGSEQYF.

V is TRBV6-6 and J is TRBJ1-5; D is possibly TRBD1 (6 bases). The CDR3 has 16 residues. V was trimmed by 9 bases and J by 2 bases, leaving 20 bases between them. From germline, CDR1 is MNHNY and CDR2 SVGAGI (reference sequence). The CDR3 region has the DNA TGTGCCAGTAAAAGGGTGTCGGGGGCCGGCAATCAGCCCCAGCATTTT. Translated, it gives CASKRVSGAGNQPQHF.

Only a few counts were recorded for this clone. J is TRBJ1-3 and V is TRBV6-6; no firm D call. V shed 10 bases and J shed 0 bases, with 10 bases lying between them. The CDR3 totals 13 residues. The germline gives CDR1 MNHNY, CDR2 SVGAGI (reference sequence). In DNA form, the CDR3 reads TGTGCCACCCGACATTACTCTGGAAACACCATATATTTT. Translating gives CATRHYSGNTIYF.

The chain links TRBV29-1 to TRBJ2-3, with D uncertain. V lost 8 bases and J lost 2, with 11 bases in between. Germline V CDR1 and CDR2: SQVTM, ANQGSEA. The CDR3 totals 12 residues. This CDR3 is CSTGQLTDTQYF. The CDR3 DNA follows: TGCAGCACCGGGCAACTCACAGATACGCAGTATTTT.

The chain carries TRBV5-1 and TRBJ2-7; 7 bases align to TRBD1. The germline gives CDR1 SGHRS, CDR2 YFSETQ. Unmatched junction bases numbered 9, after V lost 4 bases and J lost 2 bases. The CDR3 contains 15 residues. CDR3 amino acids: CASSGGTVGTYEQYF. The CDR3 nucleotides are TGCGCCAGCAGCGGTGGGACAGTAGGGACCTACGAGCAGTACTTC.

This clone has a handful of counts. The chain recombines TRBV4-1 with TRBJ2-2; 7 bases fit TRBD1. Germline V gene lookup returns CDR1 MGHRA and CDR2 YSYEKL. V shed 1 base, J shed 0 bases, and the junction held 5 bases outside the gene matches. CDR3 length equals 17 residues. CDR3 region: CASSQVSGTANTGELFF. CDR3 nucleotides: TGCGCCAGCAGCCAAGTTTCCGGGACAGCGAACACCGGGGAGCTGTTTTTT.

This clone has only a few counts. The chain recombines TRBV5-1 with TRBJ2-7; 7 bases map to TRBD1. Germline V gene lookup returns CDR1 SGHRS and CDR2 YFSETQ. The CDR3 contains 12 residues. Trimming removed 2 bases from V and 5 bases from J; junction bases left unmatched: 1. The CDR3 reads CASSLQGNEQYF. In DNA form, the CDR3 reads TGCGCCAGCAGCTTACAGGGGAACGAGCAGTACTTC.

This clone came up a few times. The rearrangement links TRBV18 to TRBJ1-6; D gene ambiguous. This CDR3 is built from 14 residues. The germline V and J ends were trimmed by 8 bases and 8 bases, with 16 bases remaining between them. Germline V CDR1 and CDR2: KGHSH, LQKENI. The chain's CDR3 is CASTLGGRDSPLHF. Written as DNA, the CDR3 is TGTGCCAGCACACTAGGAGGGAGGGATTCACCCCTCCACTTT.